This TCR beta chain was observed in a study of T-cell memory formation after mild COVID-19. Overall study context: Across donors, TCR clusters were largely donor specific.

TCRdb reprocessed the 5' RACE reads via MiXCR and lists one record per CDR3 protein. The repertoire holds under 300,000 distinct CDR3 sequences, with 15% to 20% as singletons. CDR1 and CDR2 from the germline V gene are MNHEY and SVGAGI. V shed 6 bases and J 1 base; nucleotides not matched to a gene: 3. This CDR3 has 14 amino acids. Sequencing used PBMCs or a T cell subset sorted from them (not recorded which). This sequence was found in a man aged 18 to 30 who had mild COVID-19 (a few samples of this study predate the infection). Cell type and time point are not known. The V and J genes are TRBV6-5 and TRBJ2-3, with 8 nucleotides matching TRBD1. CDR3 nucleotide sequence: TGTGCCAGCAGGGACAGGGATGGCACAGATACGCAGTATTTT. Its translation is CASRDRDGTDTQYF.